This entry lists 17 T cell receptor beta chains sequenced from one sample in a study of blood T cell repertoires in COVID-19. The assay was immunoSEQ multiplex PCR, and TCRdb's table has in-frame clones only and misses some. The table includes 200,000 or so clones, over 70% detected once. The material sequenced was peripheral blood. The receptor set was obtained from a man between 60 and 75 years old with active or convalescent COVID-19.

Here the CDR3 reads CASSPYQGEETQYF. The CDR3 DNA reads as TGTGCCAGCAGCCCTTACCAGGGGGAAGAGACCCAGTACTTC. The chain is built from TRBV7-9 and TRBJ2-5, with 7 positions matching TRBD1. Trimming removed 5 bases from V and 3 bases from J; junction bases left unmatched: 6. The CDR3 has 14 amino acids. Germline assignment: CDR1 SEHNR and CDR2 FQNEAQ (reference sequence).

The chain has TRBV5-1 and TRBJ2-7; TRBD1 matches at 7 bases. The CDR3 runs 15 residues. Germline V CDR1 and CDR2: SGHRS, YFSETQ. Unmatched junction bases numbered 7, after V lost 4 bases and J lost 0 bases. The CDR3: CASSPTGTDSYEQYF. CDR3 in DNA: TGCGCCAGCAGCCCGACCGGGACAGACTCCTACGAGCAGTACTTC.

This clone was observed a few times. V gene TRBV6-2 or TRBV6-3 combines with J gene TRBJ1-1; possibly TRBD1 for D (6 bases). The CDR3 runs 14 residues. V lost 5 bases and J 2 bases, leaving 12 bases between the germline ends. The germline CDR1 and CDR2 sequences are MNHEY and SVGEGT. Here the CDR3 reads CASSNIQGNTEAFF. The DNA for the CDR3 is TGTGCCAGCAGTAACATACAGGGAAACACTGAAGCTTTCTTT.

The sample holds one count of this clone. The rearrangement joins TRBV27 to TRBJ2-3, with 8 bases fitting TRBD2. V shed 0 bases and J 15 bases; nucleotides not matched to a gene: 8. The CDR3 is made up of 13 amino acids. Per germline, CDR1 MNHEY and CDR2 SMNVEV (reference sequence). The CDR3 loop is CASSLSGRTSHYF. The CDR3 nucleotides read TGTGCCAGCAGTTTATCGGGTAGGACTAGCCATTATTTT.

CDR3 bases: TGTGCCAGGATCCGACAGGGAACCTATGGCTACACCTTC. Translation gives CARIRQGTYGYTF. This chain links TRBV21-1 with TRBJ1-2; the D call in the table, TRBD1, was not verified against the DNA. TRBV21-1 is shown as a pseudogene. The CDR3 is made up of 13 amino acids.

CDR3 region: CASSSRPAGHYEQYF. The CDR3 DNA is TGTGCCAGCAGCTCACGACCGGCGGGTCACTACGAGCAGTACTTC. The chain has TRBV7-2 and TRBJ2-7; TRBD2 is a possible D gene (5 bases). The V and J ends lost 4 bases and 3 bases respectively, with 16 bases between them. In germline, CDR1 is SGHTA, CDR2 FQGNSA. This CDR3 has 15 amino acids.

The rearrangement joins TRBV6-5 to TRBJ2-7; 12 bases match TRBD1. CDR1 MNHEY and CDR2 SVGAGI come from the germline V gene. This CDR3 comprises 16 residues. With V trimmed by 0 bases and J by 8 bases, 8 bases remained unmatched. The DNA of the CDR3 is TGTGCCAGCAGTTACTCGGATGGGACAGGGGGCGCCCAGCAGTACTTC. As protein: CASSYSDGTGGAQQYF.

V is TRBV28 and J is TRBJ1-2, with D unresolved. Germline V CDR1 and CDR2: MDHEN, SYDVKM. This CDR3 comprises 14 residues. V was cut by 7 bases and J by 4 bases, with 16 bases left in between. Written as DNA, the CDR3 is TGTGCCAGCAACACCTTTGACAAGATCTATGGCTACACCTTC. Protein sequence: CASNTFDKIYGYTF.

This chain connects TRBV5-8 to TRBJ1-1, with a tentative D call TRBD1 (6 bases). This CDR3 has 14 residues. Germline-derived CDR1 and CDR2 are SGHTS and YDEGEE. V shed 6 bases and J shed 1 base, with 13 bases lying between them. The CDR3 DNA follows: TGTGCCAGCAACCCCGGGGGGCGGAACACTGAAGCTTTCTTT. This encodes CASNPGGRNTEAFF.

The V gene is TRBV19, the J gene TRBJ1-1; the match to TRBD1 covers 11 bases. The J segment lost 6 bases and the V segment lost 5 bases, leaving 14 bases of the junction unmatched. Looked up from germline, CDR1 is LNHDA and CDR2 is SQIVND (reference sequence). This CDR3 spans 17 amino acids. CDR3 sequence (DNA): TGTGCCAGTAGTTCACGGACAGGGGGCGGTGGGTCGGCTGAAGCTTTCTTT. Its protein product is CASSSRTGGGGSAEAFF.

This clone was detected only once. CDR3 sequence reads: CASSLSDTQYF. CDR3 DNA sequence: TGTGCCAGCAGCCTTAGTGATACGCAGTATTTT. The genes are TRBV9 and TRBJ2-3; D remains ambiguous. V was shortened by 4 bases and J by 6 bases, with 6 bases between the two germline ends. The CDR3 is 11 amino acids. Germline loops: CDR1 SGDLS, CDR2 YYNGEE.

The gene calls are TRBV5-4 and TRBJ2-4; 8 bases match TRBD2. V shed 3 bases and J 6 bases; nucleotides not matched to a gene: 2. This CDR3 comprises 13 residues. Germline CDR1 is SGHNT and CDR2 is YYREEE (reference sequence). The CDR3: CASSSGGANIQYF. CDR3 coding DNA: TGTGCCAGCAGCTCCGGGGGGGCAAACATTCAGTACTTC.

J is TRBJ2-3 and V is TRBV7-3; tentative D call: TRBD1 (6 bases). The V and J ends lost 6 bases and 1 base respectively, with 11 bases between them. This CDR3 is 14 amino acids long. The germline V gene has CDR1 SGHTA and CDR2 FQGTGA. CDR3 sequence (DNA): TGTGCCAGCAGTCGTAACAGGGGCACAGATACGCAGTATTTT. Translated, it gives CASSRNRGTDTQYF. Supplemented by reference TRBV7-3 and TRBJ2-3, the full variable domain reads GAGVSQTPSNKVTEKGKYVELRCDPISGHTALYWYRQSLGQGPEFLIYFQGTGAADDSGLPNDRFFAVRPEGSVSTLKIQRTERGDSAVYLCASSRNRGTDTQYFGPGTRLTVL.

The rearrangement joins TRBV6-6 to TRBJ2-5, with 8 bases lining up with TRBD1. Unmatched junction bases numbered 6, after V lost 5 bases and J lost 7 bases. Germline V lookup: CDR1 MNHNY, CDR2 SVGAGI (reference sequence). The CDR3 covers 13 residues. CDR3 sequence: CASSKDRDRTQYF. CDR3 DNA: TGTGCCAGCAGTAAGGACAGGGATCGGACCCAGTACTTC.

The chain's CDR3 is CASSYTGSRDSYEQYF. The CDR3, as DNA: TGTGCCAGCAGCTACACGGGTTCCAGGGACTCCTACGAGCAGTACTTC. The chain has TRBV6-5 and TRBJ2-7; perhaps TRBD1 as D (5 bases). The CDR3 totals 16 residues. Trimming took 6 bases from V and 0 from J, leaving 18 bases between them. Germline lookup yields CDR1 MNHEY and CDR2 SVGAGI.

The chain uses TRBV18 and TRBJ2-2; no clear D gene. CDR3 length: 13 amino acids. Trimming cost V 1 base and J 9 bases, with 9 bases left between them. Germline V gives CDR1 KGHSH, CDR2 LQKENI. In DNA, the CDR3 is TGTGCCAGCTCACCACAATCTACCTGGGAGCTGTTTTTT. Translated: CASSPQSTWELFF.

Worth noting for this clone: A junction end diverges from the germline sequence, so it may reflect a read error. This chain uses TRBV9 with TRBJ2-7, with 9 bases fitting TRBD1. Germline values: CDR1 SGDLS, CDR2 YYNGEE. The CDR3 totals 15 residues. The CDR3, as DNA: TGTGCCAGCAGCGCCCGGGACAGGGTTTCCTCCGAGCAGTACTTC. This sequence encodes CASSARDRVSSEQYF. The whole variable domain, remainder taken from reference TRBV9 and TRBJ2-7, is DSGVTQTPKHLITATGQRVTLRCSPRSGDLSVYWYQQSLDQGLQFLIQYYNGEERAKGNILERFSAQQFPDLHSELNLSSLELGDSALYFCASSARDRVSSEQYFGPGTRLTVT.